These T cell receptor beta chains were read from a single sample in a study of blood T cells in healthy people across ages. TCRdb re-called the 5' RACE reads with MiXCR, one entry per CDR3 protein. This sample has 1.5 million to 2 million distinct CDR3 sequences, with around half found just once. The specimen was blood. These receptors all come from a woman between 35 and 50 years old in good health. Both conserved end residues are part of each CDR3. The D gene is left open where the match is weak. Clone size is given for some rows only: seen once, a few or many times, or a class if the clone is expanded.

TRBJ2-1,NA,TRBV24-1,NA,CATSDLGALGGVNEQFF,TGTGCCACCAGTGATTTGGGGGCTTTAGGGGGTGTGAATGAGCAGTTCTTC
TRBJ2-5,TRBD2,TRBV11-2,NA,CASSLGLAPGRETQYF,TGTGCCAGCAGCTTAGGACTAGCCCCAGGGAGGGAGACCCAGTACTTC
TRBJ2-5,TRBD1,TRBV28,NA,CASSTRGPQETQYF,TGTGCCAGCAGTACCAGGGGGCCTCAAGAGACCCAGTACTTC
TRBJ2-5,TRBD1,TRBV6-5,few,CATQTGAGETQYF,TGTGCCACTCAGACAGGGGCGGGGGAGACCCAGTACTTC
TRBJ2-7,NA,TRBV14,NA,CASSRGSAYYEQYF,TGTGCCAGCAGCCGGGGGTCCGCTTATTACGAGCAGTACTTC
TRBJ2-3,NA,TRBV6-6,few,CASSYRATDTQYF,TGTGCCAGCAGTTACCGGGCTACAGATACGCAGTATTTT
TRBJ2-6,TRBD1,TRBV29-1,NA,CSVEDLDRVGAHGANVLTF,TGCAGCGTTGAAGATCTTGACAGGGTGGGGGCTCATGGGGCCAACGTCCTGACTTTC
TRBJ2-5,TRBD2,TRBV4-1,NA,CASSQDRASGGARETQYF,TGCGCCAGCAGCCAAGATAGGGCCAGCGGGGGGGCCCGTGAGACCCAGTACTTC
TRBJ1-2,NA,TRBV5-5,NA,CASSFSTRDRANYGYTF,TGTGCCAGCAGCTTTTCGACCCGGGACCGAGCTAACTATGGCTACACCTTC
TRBJ2-2,TRBD1,TRBV7-2,NA,CASSGRQGTGELFF,TGTGCCAGCAGCGGTCGACAGGGGACCGGGGAGCTGTTTTTT
TRBJ1-2,TRBD1,TRBV7-9,NA,CASSFTGAANYGYTF,TGTGCCAGCAGCTTTACAGGGGCGGCTAACTATGGCTACACCTTC
TRBJ1-5,NA,TRBV28,NA,CASSWGNQPQHF,TGTGCCAGCAGTTGGGGCAATCAGCCCCAGCATTTT
TRBJ2-5,TRBD1,TRBV6-2/TRBV6-3,NA,CASSYLEGGAETQYF,TGTGCCAGCAGTTACTTGGAAGGGGGCGCAGAGACCCAGTACTTC
TRBJ2-1,NA,TRBV24-1,NA,CATSDLNQGRRDEQFF,TGTGCCACCAGTGATTTGAATCAGGGAAGGAGGGATGAGCAGTTCTTC
TRBJ2-2,TRBD1,TRBV27,NA,CASNQPGQGSNTGELFF,TGTGCCAGCAACCAACCGGGACAGGGATCGAACACCGGGGAGCTGTTTTTT
TRBJ2-3,TRBD2,TRBV20-1,NA,CSARRTSGGDGTDTQYF,TGCAGTGCTAGAAGGACTAGCGGGGGGGATGGGACAGATACGCAGTATTTT
TRBJ2-5,NA,TRBV6-5,few,CASSYPRGGSVETQYF,TGTGCCAGCAGTTACCCCAGGGGGGGTTCCGTAGAGACCCAGTACTTC
TRBJ2-5,NA,TRBV6-6,few,CASTPLRSGRETQYF,TGTGCCAGCACCCCGTTGCGGTCTGGTAGGGAGACCCAGTACTTC
TRBJ1-2,NA,TRBV20-1,NA,CSARDARPAYGYTF,TGCAGTGCTAGAGATGCCCGACCTGCCTATGGCTACACCTTC
TRBJ2-7,TRBD2,TRBV28,NA,CASIPRGGPGMGSYEQYF,TGTGCCAGCATTCCCCGGGGGGGCCCCGGAATGGGCTCTTACGAGCAGTACTTC
TRBJ2-1,NA,TRBV5-1,few,CASSWLQKSYNEQFF,TGCGCCAGCAGTTGGTTACAAAAATCCTACAATGAGCAGTTCTTC
TRBJ2-1,NA,TRBV11-3,NA,CASSLSLPGNEQFF,TGTGCCAGCAGCTTATCTCTTCCGGGGAATGAGCAGTTCTTC